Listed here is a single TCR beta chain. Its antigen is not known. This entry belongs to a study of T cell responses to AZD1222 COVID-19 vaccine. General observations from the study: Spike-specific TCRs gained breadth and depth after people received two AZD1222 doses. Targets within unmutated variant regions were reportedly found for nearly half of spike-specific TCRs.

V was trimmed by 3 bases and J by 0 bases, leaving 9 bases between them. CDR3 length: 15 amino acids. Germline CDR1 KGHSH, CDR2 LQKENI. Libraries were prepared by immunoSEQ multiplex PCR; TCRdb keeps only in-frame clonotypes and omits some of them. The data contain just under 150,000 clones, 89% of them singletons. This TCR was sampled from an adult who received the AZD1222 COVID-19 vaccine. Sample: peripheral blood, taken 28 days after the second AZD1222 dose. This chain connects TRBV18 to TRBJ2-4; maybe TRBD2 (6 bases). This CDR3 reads CASSPEGLAKNIQYF. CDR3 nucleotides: TGTGCCAGCTCACCGGAGGGGCTAGCCAAAAACATTCAGTACTTC.